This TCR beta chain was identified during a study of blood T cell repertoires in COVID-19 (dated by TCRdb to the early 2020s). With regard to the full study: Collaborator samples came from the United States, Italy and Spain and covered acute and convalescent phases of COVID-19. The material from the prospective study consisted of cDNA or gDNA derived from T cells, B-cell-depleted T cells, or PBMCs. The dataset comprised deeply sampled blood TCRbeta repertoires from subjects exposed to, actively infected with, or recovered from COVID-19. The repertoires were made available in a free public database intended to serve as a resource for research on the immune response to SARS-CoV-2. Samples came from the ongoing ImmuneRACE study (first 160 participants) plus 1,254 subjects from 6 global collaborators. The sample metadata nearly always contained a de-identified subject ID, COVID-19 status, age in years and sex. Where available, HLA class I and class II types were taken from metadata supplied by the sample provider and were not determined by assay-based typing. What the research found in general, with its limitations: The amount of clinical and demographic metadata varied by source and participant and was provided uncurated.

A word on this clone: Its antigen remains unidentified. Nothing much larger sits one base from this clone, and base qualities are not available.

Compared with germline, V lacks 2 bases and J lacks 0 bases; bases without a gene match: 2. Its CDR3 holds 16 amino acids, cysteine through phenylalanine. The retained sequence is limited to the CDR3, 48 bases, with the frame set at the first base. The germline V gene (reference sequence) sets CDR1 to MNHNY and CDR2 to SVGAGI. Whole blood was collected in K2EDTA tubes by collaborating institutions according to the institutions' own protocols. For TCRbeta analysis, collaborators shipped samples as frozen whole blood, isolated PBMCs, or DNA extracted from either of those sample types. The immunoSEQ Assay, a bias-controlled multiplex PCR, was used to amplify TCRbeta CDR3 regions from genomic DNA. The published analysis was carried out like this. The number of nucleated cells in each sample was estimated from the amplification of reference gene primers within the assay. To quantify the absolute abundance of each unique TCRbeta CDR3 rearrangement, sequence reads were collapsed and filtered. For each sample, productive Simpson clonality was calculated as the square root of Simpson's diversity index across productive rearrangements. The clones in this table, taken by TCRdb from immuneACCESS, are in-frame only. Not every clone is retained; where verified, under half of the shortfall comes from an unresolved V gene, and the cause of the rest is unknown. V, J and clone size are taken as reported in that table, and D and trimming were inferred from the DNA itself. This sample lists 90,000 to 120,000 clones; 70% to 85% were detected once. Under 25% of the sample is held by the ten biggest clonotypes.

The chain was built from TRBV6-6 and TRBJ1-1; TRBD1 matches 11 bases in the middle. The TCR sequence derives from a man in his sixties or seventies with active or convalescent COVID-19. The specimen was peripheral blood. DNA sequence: TGTGCCAGCAGTTACGGGACAGGGGGGATGAACACTGAAGCTTTCTTT. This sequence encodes CASSYGTGGMNTEAFF.